The source of this T cell receptor beta chain is a study of breast tumors, draining lymph nodes, adjacent tissues. Study-wide findings and caveats: Tumor and nontumor repertoires were significantly more similar in luminal-like than in basal-like breast cancer. Tumor T cell lymph node origin was a supported hypothesis, not proven. Tumor repertoires ranked between lymph nodes and nontumor tissue in diversity, with V and J gene preferences.

A remark on this clonotype: Its target is not known.

Trimming shortened V by 4 bases and J by 9 bases, and 13 bases separated the two germline ends. Germline V gene data show CDR1 as LNHDA and CDR2 as SQIVND (reference sequence). CDR3 length: 13 residues. TCRdb ran MiXCR on the multiplex PCR reads and lists one entry per CDR3 protein. The sample lists approximately 170,000 distinct CDR3 sequences; 30% to 35% were seen once. Breast cancer patients provided tissue from their axillary draining lymph nodes. Sample: axillary lymph node tissue. The V gene is TRBV19, the J gene TRBJ2-1, with unresolved D. This TCR came from a female donor with breast cancer. Some clones in this sample may be carry-over from other donors' samples. CDR3 bases: TGTGCCAGTAGTACGCGTGAGCGAAGTGAGCAGTTCTTC. The encoded protein is CASSTRERSEQFF.